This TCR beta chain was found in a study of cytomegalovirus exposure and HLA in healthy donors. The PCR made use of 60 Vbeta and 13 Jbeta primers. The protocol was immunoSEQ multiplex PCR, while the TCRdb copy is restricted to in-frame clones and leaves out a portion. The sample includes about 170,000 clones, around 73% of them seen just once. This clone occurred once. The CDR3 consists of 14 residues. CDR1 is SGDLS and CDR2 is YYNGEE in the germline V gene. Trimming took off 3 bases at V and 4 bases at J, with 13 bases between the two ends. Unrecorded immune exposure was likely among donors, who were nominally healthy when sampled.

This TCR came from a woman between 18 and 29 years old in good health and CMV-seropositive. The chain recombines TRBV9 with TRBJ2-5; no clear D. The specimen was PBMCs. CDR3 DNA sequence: TGTGCCAGCAGCGCACACCCCGCCGTAGAGACCCAGTACTTC. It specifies CASSAHPAVETQYF.